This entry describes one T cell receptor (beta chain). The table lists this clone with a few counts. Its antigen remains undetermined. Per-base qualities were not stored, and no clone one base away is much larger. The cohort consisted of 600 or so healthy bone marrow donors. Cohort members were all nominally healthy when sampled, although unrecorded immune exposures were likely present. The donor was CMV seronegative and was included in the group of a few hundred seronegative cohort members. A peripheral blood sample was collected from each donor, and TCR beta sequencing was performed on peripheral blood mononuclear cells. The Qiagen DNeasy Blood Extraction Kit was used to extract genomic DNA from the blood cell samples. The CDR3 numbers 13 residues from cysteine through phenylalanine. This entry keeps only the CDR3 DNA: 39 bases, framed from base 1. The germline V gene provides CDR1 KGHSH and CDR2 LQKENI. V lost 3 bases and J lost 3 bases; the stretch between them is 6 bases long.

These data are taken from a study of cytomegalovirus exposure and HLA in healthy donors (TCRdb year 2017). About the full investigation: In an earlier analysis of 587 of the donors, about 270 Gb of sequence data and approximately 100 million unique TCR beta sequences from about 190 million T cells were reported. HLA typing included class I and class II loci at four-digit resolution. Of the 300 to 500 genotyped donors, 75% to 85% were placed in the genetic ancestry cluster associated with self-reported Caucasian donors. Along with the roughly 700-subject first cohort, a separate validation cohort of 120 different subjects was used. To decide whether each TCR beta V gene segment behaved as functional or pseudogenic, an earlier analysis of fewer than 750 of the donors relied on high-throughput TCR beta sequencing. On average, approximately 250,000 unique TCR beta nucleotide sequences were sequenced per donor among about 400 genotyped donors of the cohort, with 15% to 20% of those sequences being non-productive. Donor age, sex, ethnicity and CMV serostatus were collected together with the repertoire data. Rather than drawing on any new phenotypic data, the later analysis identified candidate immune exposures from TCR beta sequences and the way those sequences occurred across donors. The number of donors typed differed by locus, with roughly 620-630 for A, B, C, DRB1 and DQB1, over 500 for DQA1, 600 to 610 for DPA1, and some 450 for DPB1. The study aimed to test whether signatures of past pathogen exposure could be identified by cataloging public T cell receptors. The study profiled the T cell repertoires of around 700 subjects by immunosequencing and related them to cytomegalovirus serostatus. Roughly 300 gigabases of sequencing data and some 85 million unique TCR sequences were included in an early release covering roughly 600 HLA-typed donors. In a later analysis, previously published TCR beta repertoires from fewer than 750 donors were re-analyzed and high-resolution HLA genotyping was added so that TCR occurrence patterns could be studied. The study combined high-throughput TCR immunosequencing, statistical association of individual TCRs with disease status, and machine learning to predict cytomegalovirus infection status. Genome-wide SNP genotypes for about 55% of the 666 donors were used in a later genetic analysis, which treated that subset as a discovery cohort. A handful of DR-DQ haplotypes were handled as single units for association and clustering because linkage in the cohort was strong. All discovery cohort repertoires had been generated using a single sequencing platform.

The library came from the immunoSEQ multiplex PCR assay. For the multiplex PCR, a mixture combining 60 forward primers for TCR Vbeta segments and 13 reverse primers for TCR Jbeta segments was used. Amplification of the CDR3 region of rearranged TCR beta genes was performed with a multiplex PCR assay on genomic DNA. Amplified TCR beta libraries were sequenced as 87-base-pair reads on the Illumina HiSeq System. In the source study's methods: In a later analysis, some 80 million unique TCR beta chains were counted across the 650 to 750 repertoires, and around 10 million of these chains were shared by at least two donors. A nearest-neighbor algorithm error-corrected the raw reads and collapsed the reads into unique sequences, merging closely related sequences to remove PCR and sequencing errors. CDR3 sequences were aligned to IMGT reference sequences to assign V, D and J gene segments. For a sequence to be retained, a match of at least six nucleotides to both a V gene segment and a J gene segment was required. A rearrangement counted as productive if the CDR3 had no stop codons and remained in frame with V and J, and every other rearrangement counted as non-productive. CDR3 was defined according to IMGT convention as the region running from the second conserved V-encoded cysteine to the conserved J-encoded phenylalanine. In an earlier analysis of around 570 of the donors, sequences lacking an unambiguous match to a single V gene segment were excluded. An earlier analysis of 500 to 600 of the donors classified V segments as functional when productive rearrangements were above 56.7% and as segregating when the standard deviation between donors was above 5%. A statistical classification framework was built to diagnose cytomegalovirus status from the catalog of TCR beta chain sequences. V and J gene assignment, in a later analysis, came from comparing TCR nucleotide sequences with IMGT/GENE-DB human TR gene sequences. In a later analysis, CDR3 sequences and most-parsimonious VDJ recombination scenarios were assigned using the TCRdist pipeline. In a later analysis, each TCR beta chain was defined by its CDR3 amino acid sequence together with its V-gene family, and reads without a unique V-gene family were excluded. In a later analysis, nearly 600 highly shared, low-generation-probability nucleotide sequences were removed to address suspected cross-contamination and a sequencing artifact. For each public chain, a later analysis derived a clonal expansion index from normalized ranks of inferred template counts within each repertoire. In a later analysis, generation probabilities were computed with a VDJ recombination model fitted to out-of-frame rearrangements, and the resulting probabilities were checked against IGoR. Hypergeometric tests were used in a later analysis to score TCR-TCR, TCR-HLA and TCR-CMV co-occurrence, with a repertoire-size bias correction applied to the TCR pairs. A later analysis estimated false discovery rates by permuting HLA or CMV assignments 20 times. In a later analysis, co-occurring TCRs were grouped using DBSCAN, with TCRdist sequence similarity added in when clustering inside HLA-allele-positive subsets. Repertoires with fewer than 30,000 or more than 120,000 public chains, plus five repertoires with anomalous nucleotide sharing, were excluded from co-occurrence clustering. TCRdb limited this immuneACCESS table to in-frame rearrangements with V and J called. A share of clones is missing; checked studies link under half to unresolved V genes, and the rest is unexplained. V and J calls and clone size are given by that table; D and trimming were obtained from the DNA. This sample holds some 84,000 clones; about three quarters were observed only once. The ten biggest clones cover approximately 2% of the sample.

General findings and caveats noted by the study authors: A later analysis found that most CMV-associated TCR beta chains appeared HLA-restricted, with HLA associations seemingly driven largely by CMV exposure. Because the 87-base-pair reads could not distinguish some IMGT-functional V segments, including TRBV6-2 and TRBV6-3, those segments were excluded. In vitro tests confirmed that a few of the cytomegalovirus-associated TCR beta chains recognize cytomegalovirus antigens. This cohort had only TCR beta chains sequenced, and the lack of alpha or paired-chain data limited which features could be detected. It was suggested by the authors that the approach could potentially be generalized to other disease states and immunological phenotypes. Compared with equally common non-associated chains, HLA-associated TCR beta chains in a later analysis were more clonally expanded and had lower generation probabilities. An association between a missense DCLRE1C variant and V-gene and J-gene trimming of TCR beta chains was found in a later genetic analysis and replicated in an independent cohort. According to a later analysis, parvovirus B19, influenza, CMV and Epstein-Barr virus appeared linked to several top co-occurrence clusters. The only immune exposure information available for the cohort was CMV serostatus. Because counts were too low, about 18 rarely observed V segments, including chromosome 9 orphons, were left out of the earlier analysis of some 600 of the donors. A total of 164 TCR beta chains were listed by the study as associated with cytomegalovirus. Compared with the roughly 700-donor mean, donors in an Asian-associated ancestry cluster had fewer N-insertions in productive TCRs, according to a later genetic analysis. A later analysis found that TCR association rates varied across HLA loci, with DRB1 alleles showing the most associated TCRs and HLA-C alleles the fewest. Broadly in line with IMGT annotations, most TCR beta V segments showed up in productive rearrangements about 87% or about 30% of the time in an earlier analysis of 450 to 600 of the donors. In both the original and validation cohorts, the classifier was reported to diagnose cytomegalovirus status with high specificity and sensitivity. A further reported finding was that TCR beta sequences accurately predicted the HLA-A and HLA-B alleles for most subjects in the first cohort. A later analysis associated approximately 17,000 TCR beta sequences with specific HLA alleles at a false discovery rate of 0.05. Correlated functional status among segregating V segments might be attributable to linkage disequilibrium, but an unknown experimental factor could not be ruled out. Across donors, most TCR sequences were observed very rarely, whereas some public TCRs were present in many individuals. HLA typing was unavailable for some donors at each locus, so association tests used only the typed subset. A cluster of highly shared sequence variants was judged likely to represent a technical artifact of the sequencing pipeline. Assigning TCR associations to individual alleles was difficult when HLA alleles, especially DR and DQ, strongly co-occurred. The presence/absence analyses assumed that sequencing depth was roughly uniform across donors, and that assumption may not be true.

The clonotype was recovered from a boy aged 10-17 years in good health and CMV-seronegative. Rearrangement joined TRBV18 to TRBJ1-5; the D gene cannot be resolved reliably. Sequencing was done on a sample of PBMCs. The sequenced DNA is TGTGCCAGCTCACCCCTATTCAATCAGCCCCAGCATTTT. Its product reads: CASSPLFNQPQHF.